The 32 T cell receptor beta chains presented below share a single source sample, sequenced in a study of CD8 T cells in ankylosing spondylitis. TCRdb ran MiXCR on the 5' RACE reads and lists one entry per CDR3 protein. The sample holds just under 350,000 distinct CDR3 sequences, roughly 14% seen once. Sequencing input: blood, either unsorted or a sorted T cell fraction (not recorded which). Receptors were obtained from a male donor with ankylosing spondylitis or in good health (not recorded which).

The table lists this clonotype with many counts. The rearrangement links TRBV5-1 to TRBJ2-1, with a tentative D call TRBD2 (5 bases). CDR3 length equals 16 residues. V was shortened by 0 bases and J by 3 bases, with 13 bases between the two germline ends. The germline gives CDR1 SGHRS, CDR2 YFSETQ. The chain's CDR3 is CASSLGRVPSYNEQFF. The DNA for the CDR3 is TGCGCCAGCAGCTTGGGGCGGGTTCCTAGCTACAATGAGCAGTTCTTC.

J is TRBJ2-2 and V is TRBV12-3 or TRBV12-4, with 8 bases lining up with TRBD1. Losses at the gene ends were 6 bases for V and 5 bases for J; bases not matched to a gene: 5. The CDR3 has 14 residues. CDR3: CASRSGGATGELFF. The CDR3 region has the DNA TGTGCCAGCAGATCAGGGGGCGCGACCGGGGAGCTGTTTTTT.

The chain has TRBV5-1 and TRBJ1-2; TRBD1 aligns across 11 bases. The CDR3 is 20 residues long. Trimming cost V 0 bases and J 5 bases; bases outside gene matches: 18. From germline, CDR1 is SGHRS and CDR2 YFSETQ. CDR3 in DNA: TGCGCCAGCAGCTTGGGACCCCCCCCCGGGACAGGGGGGATAGCATATGGCTACACCTTC. Protein product: CASSLGPPPGTGGIAYGYTF. Full variable domain (outside the CDR3, taken from reference TRBV5-1 and TRBJ1-2): KAGVTQTPRYLIKTRGQQVTLSCSPISGHRSVSWYQQTPGQGLQFLFEYFSETQRNKGNFPGRFSGRQFSNSRSEMNVSTLELGDSALYLCASSLGPPPGTGGIAYGYTFGSGTRLTVV.

This clonotype was observed many times. V usage is TRBV7-2 and J usage is TRBJ1-5, with 9 bases fitting TRBD1. The CDR3 consists of 14 residues. Germline V gives CDR1 SGHTA, CDR2 FQGNSA. V lost 5 bases to trimming and J lost 2 bases; unmatched junction nucleotides: 1. CDR3 amino acids: CASSGDRGNQPQHF. DNA for the CDR3: TGTGCCAGCAGCGGGGACAGGGGCAATCAGCCCCAGCATTTT. Full variable domain (missing parts from reference TRBV7-2 and TRBJ1-5): GAGVSQSPSNKVTEKGKDVELRCDPISGHTALYWYRQSLGQGLEFLIYFQGNSAPDKSGLPSDRFSAERTGGSVSTLTIQRTQQEDSAVYLCASSGDRGNQPQHFGDGTRLSIL.

At least ten counts were recorded for this clonotype. This chain connects TRBV7-2 to TRBJ2-1, with 9 bases identical to TRBD2. CDR1 is SGHTA and CDR2 is FQGNSA in the germline V gene. J gave up 6 bases and V 4 bases, and 7 bases lay outside the gene matches. There are 15 residues in the CDR3. In nucleotides, the CDR3 is TGTGCCAGCAGCTCCGGGCTAGCGGGGCCCAATGAGCAGTTCTTC. Translating gives CASSSGLAGPNEQFF.

This clonotype showed up just a few times. The chain employs TRBV29-1 and TRBJ1-5, with a tentative D call TRBD1 (5 bases). Trimming shortened V by 5 bases and J by 1 base, and 12 bases separated the two germline ends. The germline V gene encodes CDR1 SQVTM and CDR2 ANQGSEA. The CDR3 runs 14 residues. The CDR3 sequence is CSVTGGSSNQPQHF. CDR3 nucleotide sequence: TGCAGCGTTACTGGGGGTTCGAGCAATCAGCCCCAGCATTTT.

This chain connects TRBV5-1 to TRBJ2-5; TRBD2 matches at 13 bases. Trimming took 3 bases from V and 4 from J; bases not matched to a gene: 6. The CDR3 is made up of 16 amino acids. Germline lookup yields CDR1 SGHRS and CDR2 YFSETQ. In nucleotides, the CDR3 is TGCGCCAGCAGCTCCACTAGCGGGAGGGCCGTAGAGACCCAGTACTTC. Translation gives CASSSTSGRAVETQYF.

The chain carries TRBV5-1 and TRBJ2-3, with D possibly being TRBD2 (5 bases). Looked up from germline, CDR1 is SGHRS and CDR2 is YFSETQ. V was pared by 5 bases and J by 4 bases, with 14 bases between. This CDR3 contains 14 residues. CDR3 coding DNA: TGCGCCAGCAGTCGCGAGGGAAGCGCAGATACGCAGTATTTT. Protein sequence: CASSREGSADTQYF.

The CDR3 sequence is CASSPRRLTSGGAGEQFF. The CDR3 nucleotides are TGTGCCAGCAGCCCACGCCGTCTTACTAGCGGGGGGGCGGGAGAGCAGTTCTTC. The genes are TRBV11-2 and TRBJ2-1; 13 bases match TRBD2. V lost 5 bases, J lost 10 bases, and 17 bases stayed unmatched. The CDR3 sequence is 18 residues long. CDR1 SGHAT and CDR2 FQNNGV come from the germline V gene.

V gene TRBV7-2 combines with J gene TRBJ1-3; D unresolved. The CDR3 runs 17 residues. V shed 4 bases and J shed 1 base, with 17 bases lying between them. CDR1 is SGHTA and CDR2 is FQGNSA in the germline V gene. The CDR3 sequence: CASSYSAGLKSGNTIYF. In DNA form, the CDR3 reads TGTGCCAGCAGCTACTCCGCGGGGTTAAAGTCTGGAAACACCATATATTTT.

This clonotype was recorded a few times. The chain has TRBV20-1 and TRBJ2-7; 11 nucleotides match TRBD2. Trimming took 1 base from V and 4 from J; bases not matched to a gene: 3. The CDR3 is 14 amino acids. CDR1 is DFQATT and CDR2 is SNEGSKA in the germline V gene (reference sequence). CDR3 coding DNA: TGCAGTGCTAGAGCCGGGACTAGCGGATACGAGCAGTACTTC. Encoded protein: CSARAGTSGYEQYF.

This clonotype was found a few times. The chain recombines TRBV30 with TRBJ2-4; perhaps TRBD1 as D (6 bases). This CDR3 comprises 16 residues. Trimming stripped 3 bases from V and 0 bases from J, with 15 bases between. The germline CDR1 and CDR2 sequences are GTSNPN and SVGIG (reference sequence). For the CDR3, the DNA is TGTGCCTGGAGCTATGGGGGCGCGAGAGCCAAAAACATTCAGTACTTC. Amino acid sequence: CAWSYGGARAKNIQYF.

In this sample, this clonotype turned up a few times. The chain uses TRBV5-1 and TRBJ2-7; TRBD2 aligns across 11 bases. V gave up 4 bases and J gave up 3 bases; unmatched junction bases: 15. The CDR3 is made up of 18 amino acids. CDR1 is SGHRS and CDR2 is YFSETQ in the germline V gene. CDR3 in DNA: TGCGCCAGCAGCCAAGGATCGGGGACTAGCGGTACCTACTACGAGCAGTACTTC. Its translation is CASSQGSGTSGTYYEQYF.

The chain links TRBV24-1 to TRBJ2-3; the D is unclear. Trimming removed 4 bases at V and 2 bases at J, with 15 bases between. The CDR3 totals 16 residues. Per the germline V gene, CDR1 is KGHDR and CDR2 is SFDVKD. CDR3 residues: CATSDPRGINTDTQYF. The CDR3 DNA follows: TGTGCCACCAGTGACCCCCGTGGGATAAACACAGATACGCAGTATTTT.

The V gene is TRBV30, the J gene TRBJ1-2, with a tentative D call TRBD1 (5 bases). The CDR3 extends over 12 amino acids. The V end lost 5 bases, the J end lost 3 bases, and 10 bases lay between the germline ends. CDR1 is GTSNPN, CDR2 SVGIG, per germline (reference sequence). This chain's CDR3 is CAWGRGDYGYTF. The CDR3 bases are TGTGCCTGGGGAAGGGGAGACTATGGCTACACCTTC.

This clonotype was seen only a few times. The chain employs TRBV5-1 and TRBJ1-4; D not resolved. The CDR3 runs to 15 residues. V lost 0 bases and J lost 6, with 12 bases in between. The V gene's germline CDR1 is SGHRS and CDR2 YFSETQ. As DNA, the CDR3 is TGCGCCAGCAGCTTGGGTGGCAGACGGGATGAAAAACTGTTTTTT. Its protein product is CASSLGGRRDEKLFF.

Ten or more counts support this clonotype. This chain joins TRBV5-1 and TRBJ1-1; D is uncertain. Germline V CDR1 and CDR2: SGHRS, YFSETQ. The CDR3 loop spans 13 amino acids. Trimming stripped 4 bases from V and 10 bases from J, with 17 bases between. CDR3 loop: CASSLNGFWGAFF. The CDR3, as DNA: TGCGCCAGCAGCCTCAACGGGTTTTGGGGAGCTTTCTTT.

The sample holds a few counts of this clonotype. The chain combines TRBV10-3 with TRBJ1-6, with TRBD1 matching over 9 bases. The CDR3 has 16 residues. J gave up 10 bases and V 4 bases, and 11 bases lay outside the gene matches. Germline CDR1 ENHRY, CDR2 SYGVKD. In DNA form, the CDR3 reads TGTGCCATCAGTGCACTCCCGGGACAGGGAATCTCACCCCTCCACTTT. Its translation is CAISALPGQGISPLHF.

This chain connects TRBV5-6 to TRBJ2-3; D is undetermined. The CDR3 is 13 amino acids. Germline CDR1 reads SGHDT; CDR2 reads YYEEEE. V dropped 1 base and J dropped 2 bases, with 5 bases sitting between them. The DNA of the CDR3 is TGTGCCAGCAGCTTGATGGACACAGATACGCAGTATTTT. It yields the protein CASSLMDTDTQYF.

This clonotype was seen a few times. V is TRBV6-2 or TRBV6-3 and J is TRBJ1-1, with D hard to call. The V gene's germline CDR1 is MNHEY and CDR2 SVGEGT. V was trimmed by 5 bases and J by 4 bases, leaving 11 bases between them. This CDR3 spans 13 amino acids. In DNA, the CDR3 is TGTGCCAGCAGTCGGATGGACGGCACTGAAGCTTTCTTT. Translation: CASSRMDGTEAFF.

This clonotype has at least ten counts. The chain joins TRBV12-3 or TRBV12-4 to TRBJ2-1; TRBD2 matches at 15 bases. With V trimmed by 9 bases and J by 7 bases, 7 bases remained unmatched. The CDR3 is 15 amino acids. Here the CDR3 DNA reads TGTGCCAGTACCTCCGGGACTAGCGGGGGGAATGAGCAGTTCTTC. This encodes CASTSGTSGGNEQFF.

This clonotype was picked up a small number of times. V usage is TRBV20-1 and J usage is TRBJ2-3, with TRBD2 identical over 12 bases. Germline CDR1 is DFQATT and CDR2 is SNEGSKA (reference sequence). There are 14 residues in the CDR3. V was pared by 6 bases and J by 6 bases, with 7 bases of the junction left unmatched. The CDR3 sequence is CSAQTSGGRDTQYF. The CDR3 bases are TGCAGTGCCCAGACTAGCGGGGGTAGGGATACGCAGTATTTT.

This clonotype was recorded at least ten times. V and J are TRBV29-1 and TRBJ1-2; a weak D match, TRBD1 (6 bases). CDR3 size: 15 residues. V was trimmed by 4 bases and J by 2 bases, leaving 17 bases between them. The V gene's germline CDR1 is SQVTM and CDR2 ANQGSEA. The CDR3 nucleotides read TGCAGCGTTGGAAGAGCGGACAGAGGGAACTATGGCTACACCTTC. Its translation: CSVGRADRGNYGYTF.

This clonotype showed up just a few times. This chain uses TRBV29-1 with TRBJ2-1; D is undetermined. The ends were cut back, 0 bases at V and 8 bases at J, with 14 bases in the middle. This CDR3 has 14 amino acids. Germline-derived CDR1 and CDR2 are SQVTM and ANQGSEA. The CDR3 coding sequence is TGCAGCGTTGAAGAGGCGTCAGAAGTGGATGAGCAGTTCTTC. Amino acid sequence: CSVEEASEVDEQFF.

This clonotype was observed a handful of times. The chain has TRBV29-1 and TRBJ2-7, with D possibly being TRBD1 (5 bases). This CDR3 spans 13 amino acids. V was trimmed by 7 bases and J by 5 bases, leaving 18 bases between them. Germline-derived CDR1 and CDR2 are SQVTM and ANQGSEA. The CDR3 sequence is CSAQGSRANEQYF. Here the CDR3 DNA reads TGCAGCGCGCAAGGATCCAGGGCGAACGAGCAGTACTTC.

V gene TRBV10-3 combines with J gene TRBJ2-5, with D possibly being TRBD1 or TRBD2 (6 bases each). Germline values: CDR1 ENHRY, CDR2 SYGVKD. The CDR3 has 15 amino acids. Trimming pared 6 bases from V and 2 bases from J, leaving 16 bases between. The CDR3 spells CAIRSRGGKQETQYF. CDR3 DNA sequence: TGTGCCATCAGATCTAGAGGGGGGAAGCAAGAGACCCAGTACTTC.

This clonotype was seen ten or more times. This chain joins TRBV20-1 and TRBJ2-1, with TRBD2 matching over 7 bases. The length of the CDR3 is 16 residues. Per germline, CDR1 DFQATT and CDR2 SNEGSKA (reference sequence). J was trimmed by 6 bases and V by 3 bases; bases with no gene match: 14. DNA for the CDR3: TGCAGTGCTAGGACTAGCCGGTCCCAAACAATCAATGAGCAGTTCTTC. Translation gives CSARTSRSQTINEQFF.

The rearrangement uses TRBV15 and TRBJ2-5; perhaps TRBD2 as D (7 bases). V was clipped by 1 base and J by 3 bases, with 15 bases between them. From germline, CDR1 is LNHNV and CDR2 YYDKDF (reference sequence). The CDR3 length is 16 residues. The CDR3 here is CATSRGRRGGEETQYF. The CDR3 nucleotides are TGTGCCACCAGCAGAGGAAGGAGGGGGGGCGAAGAGACCCAGTACTTC.

The genes are TRBV6-4 and TRBJ1-6; D remains ambiguous. V was trimmed by 4 bases and J by 6 bases, leaving 7 bases between them. Germline V gene data show CDR1 as MRHNA and CDR2 as SNTAGT. The CDR3 runs 13 residues. CDR3 region: CASSGGPNSPLHF. In DNA form, the CDR3 reads TGTGCCAGCAGTGGCGGGCCTAATTCACCCCTCCACTTT.

This clonotype has a count of ten or more. V and J are TRBV12-3 or TRBV12-4 and TRBJ2-2, with 12 bases fitting TRBD2. Germline trimming cut 6 bases from V and 5 bases from J; bases unmatched to any gene: 7. This CDR3 has 16 amino acids. CDR3 sequence (DNA): TGTGCCAGCAGCCCCCAACTAGCGGGAGGTACCGGGGAGCTGTTTTTT. Its translation: CASSPQLAGGTGELFF.

This clonotype was seen more than once but under ten times. The chain combines TRBV12-3 or TRBV12-4 with TRBJ2-7, with D possibly matching TRBD1 (5 bases). The CDR3 has 13 amino acids. V was pared by 3 bases and J by 7 bases, with 13 bases between. The CDR3 is CASSFPPGKEQYF. Written as DNA, the CDR3 is TGTGCCAGCAGTTTCCCCCCAGGGAAGGAGCAGTACTTC.

This clonotype was detected a few times. The gene calls are TRBV20-1 and TRBJ2-5, with 7 nucleotides matching TRBD1. This CDR3 contains 13 residues. Trimming at V came to 6 bases and at J to 2 bases, leaving 6 bases not matched to a gene. CDR1 is DFQATT, CDR2 SNEGSKA, per germline (reference sequence). CDR3 coding DNA: TGCAGTGCCAGGACAGGACCTCAAGAGACCCAGTACTTC. It encodes CSARTGPQETQYF.